Listed below are T cell receptor beta chains from one sample, sequenced in a study of OX40 agonist ivuxolimab in advanced cancers. TCRdb's copy holds only in-frame clones and misses some; the assay was immunoSEQ multiplex PCR. The data contain some 58,000 clones, 70% to 90% of them singletons. The sequencing used CD4+ or CD8+ T cells sorted from blood, collected in a trial of the OX40 agonist ivuxolimab. The receptors stem from an adult with an advanced solid tumor such as melanoma, head and neck, liver or kidney cancer. Both conserved end residues are part of each CDR3. The D gene is left open where the match is weak. Expanded clones are given a class, and other clones once, few, many or no size at all.

TRBJ1-5 | TRBV2 | . | . | TGTGCCAGCAACCTACAGATCGATCAGCCCCAGCATTTT | CASNLQIDQPQHF
TRBJ2-6 | TRBV5-4 | TRBD1 | . | TGTGCCAGCAGCTTAGACAGGGATGGGGCCAACGTCCTGACTTTC | CASSLDRDGANVLTF
TRBJ2-7 | TRBV6-1 | . | . | TGTGCCAGCCAGGTCAGGGGGGGCTACGAGCAGTACTTC | CASQVRGGYEQYF
TRBJ1-6 | TRBV25-1 | . | . | TGTGCCAGCAGGGATGACAGGTTTTATAATTCACCCCTCCACTTT | CASRDDRFYNSPLHF
TRBJ1-1 | TRBV6-4 | . | . | TGTGCCAGCAGTCGGGAAGAGAGCACTGAAGCTTTCTTT | CASSREESTEAFF
TRBJ1-1 | TRBV18 | TRBD1 | . | TGTGCCAGCTCACCCGGACAGGGGGCGGCTTTCTTT | CASSPGQGAAFF
TRBJ1-6 | TRBV5-1 | . | . | TGCGCCAGCAGCTTGAAGGAATACTATAATTCACCCCTCCACTTT | CASSLKEYYNSPLHF
TRBJ2-4 | TRBV4-2 | TRBD2 | . | TGTGCCAGCAGCCGGACTAGCCGGGACAAAAACATTCAGTACTTC | CASSRTSRDKNIQYF
TRBJ2-7 | TRBV19 | TRBD1 | . | TGTGCCAGTAGTGACCTGGGGACAGGGGGCTTCGAGCAGTACTTC | CASSDLGTGGFEQYF
TRBJ1-1 | TRBV11-2 | . | . | TGTGCCAGCAGGCTGACAGGTCAGACTGAAGCTTTCTTT | CASRLTGQTEAFF
TRBJ1-2 | TRBV7-2 | TRBD1 | once | TGTGCCAGCAGCCTCGGACAGGACCCGAATTTGTATGGCTACACCTTC | CASSLGQDPNLYGYTF
TRBJ2-3 | TRBV28 | . | . | TGTGCCAGCAGTGACGACCGAGCCCCTAGCACAGATACGCAGTATTTT | CASSDDRAPSTDTQYF
TRBJ2-3 | TRBV11-1 | . | . | TGTGCCAGCAGCAAAGGACGGTTCACAGATACGCAGTATTTT | CASSKGRFTDTQYF
TRBJ1-3 | TRBV19 | TRBD1 | . | TGTGCCAGTAGCCAGACAGGGGGCCCTGGAAACACCATATATTTT | CASSQTGGPGNTIYF
TRBJ1-1 | TRBV18 | . | . | TGTGCCAGCTCACCTACTTTGAGCAGGCAGATGGTGAACACTGAAGCTTTCTTT | CASSPTLSRQMVNTEAFF
TRBJ2-7 | TRBV6-5 | . | . | TGTGCCAGCAGTTCTTATAGCGGACCTGGGCCTTACGAGCAGTACTTC | CASSSYSGPGPYEQYF
TRBJ1-5 | TRBV7-2 | . | . | TGTGCCAGCAGCTTAATGGGGGGGTTGGGTCAGCCCCAGCATTTT | CASSLMGGLGQPQHF
TRBJ2-7 | TRBV5-6 | TRBD1 | . | TGTGCCAGCAGCGCACCGGACAGGGGACGCTACGAGCAGTACTTC | CASSAPDRGRYEQYF
TRBJ2-1 | TRBV11-3 | . | . | TGTGCCAGCAGCCCGGGAACGGGAGCAGGCTCCTACAATGAGCAGTTCTTC | CASSPGTGAGSYNEQFF
TRBJ2-4 | TRBV30 | . | . | TGTGCCTGGAGTGTGACAGCCAAAAACATTCAGTACTTC | CAWSVTAKNIQYF
TRBJ2-6 | TRBV4-1 | TRBD1 | . | TGCGCCAGCAGCCAAGGACGACAGGGGTTAAGCTCTGGGGCCAACGTCCTGACTTTC | CASSQGRQGLSSGANVLTF
TRBJ1-2 | TRBV5-6 | TRBD1 | . | TGTGCCAGCAGGACAGGGACGGCGGGTGACTACACCTTC | CASRTGTAGDYTF
TRBJ1-1 | TRBV30 | . | . | TGTGCCTGGAGTGTACGCGGAGGGTTTATGTTCTTT | CAWSVRGGFMFF
TRBJ2-7 | TRBV28 | TRBD2 | . | TGTGCCAGCAGTCTCCTTACTAGCGGTTCCTACGAGCAGTACTTC | CASSLLTSGSYEQYF
TRBJ1-4 | TRBV6-5 | . | . | TGTGCCAGCAGTTACTCGTGGGGCTCTAATGAAAAACTGTTTTTT | CASSYSWGSNEKLFF
TRBJ1-1 | TRBV7-2 | . | . | TGTGCCAGCAGCTTAGAGGGCAACACTGAAGCTTTCTTT | CASSLEGNTEAFF
TRBJ2-7 | TRBV5-1 | TRBD2 | . | TGCGCCAGTCCCCGAAACTATCAGGGGGCGACTAGCGGGAGATACGAGCAGTACTTC | CASPRNYQGATSGRYEQYF
TRBJ1-4 | TRBV11-2 | . | . | TGTGCCAGCAGTCCTACACAAGGACCCCGTAATGAAAAACTGTTTTTT | CASSPTQGPRNEKLFF
TRBJ2-4 | TRBV28 | . | few | TGTGCCAGCAGTTCCGGCCAAGTAAACATTCAGTACTTC | CASSSGQVNIQYF
TRBJ1-5 | TRBV5-1 | TRBD1 | . | TGCGCCAGCAGCCAGGGGGCCGATCAGCCCCAGCATTTT | CASSQGADQPQHF
TRBJ2-7 | TRBV7-2 | TRBD2 | once | TGTGCCAGCAGCTCCCTTAGCGGGGGGACCTACGAGCAGTACTTC | CASSSLSGGTYEQYF
TRBJ2-7 | TRBV5-6 | . | . | TGTGCCAGCAGTAGCGGAGCCTCCTACGAGCAGTACTTC | CASSSGASYEQYF
TRBJ2-5 | TRBV7-6 | . | . | TGTGCCAGCAGCTCCAGAGGAACAGGGAAATACCAAGAGACCCAGTACTTC | CASSSRGTGKYQETQYF
TRBJ2-1 | TRBV6-5 | TRBD2 | . | TGTGCCAGCAGGGGGAGCGGGGCCCTTGAGTTCTTC | CASRGSGALEFF
TRBJ2-2 | TRBV14 | TRBD2 | . | TGTGCCAGCAGCCAAGACCTAGCGGGAGCCGGGGAGCTGTTTTTT | CASSQDLAGAGELFF
TRBJ2-5 | TRBV7-6 | . | . | TGTGCCAGCAGCTTCCAAGAGACCCAGTACTTC | CASSFQETQYF
TRBJ2-3 | TRBV19 | TRBD1 | . | TGTGCCAGTAGTATAAGCGACAGGGGATACACAGATACGCAGTATTTT | CASSISDRGYTDTQYF
TRBJ2-7 | TRBV9 | TRBD2 | . | TGTGCCAGCAGCGTGGGGACTAGCGGGTCTGTCTACGAGCAGTACTTC | CASSVGTSGSVYEQYF
TRBJ1-1 | TRBV9 | TRBD1 | . | TGTGCCAGCAGCCCCACCGGGACAGGGGTTTTCACTGAAGCTTTCTTT | CASSPTGTGVFTEAFF
TRBJ2-4 | TRBV18 | . | . | TGTGCCAGCTCACCAAGGGGTGACATTCAGTACTTC | CASSPRGDIQYF
TRBJ2-1 | TRBV19 | TRBD1 | . | TGTGCCAGTAGTTCGCACAGGGGGGTTGCGTTCTTC | CASSSHRGVAFF
TRBJ1-2 | TRBV6-5 | . | . | TGTGCCAGCAGGTTGGGGGACTATGGCTACACCTTC | CASRLGDYGYTF